The clone carrying this TCR beta chain was observed once. The antigen is not known. This specimen belongs to a study of T cell repertoires in cytomegalovirus infection. About the study: HLA-C-restricted CMV epitopes, recently identified, and well-studied HLA-B-restricted ones were used by the study. Shared public TCR beta signatures pointed to both CMV infection and a matching HLA type.

CDR3 size: 15 residues. Per germline, CDR1 KGHSH and CDR2 LQKENI. J was trimmed by 8 bases and V by 5 bases; bases with no gene match: 12. Broader study findings: Carriage of CMV together with the relevant HLA was identifiable through cumulative public TCR beta family frequency.

TCRdb fed the reads into MiXCR, producing one record per CDR3 protein. The repertoire has some 920,000 distinct CDR3 sequences, roughly 31% of them found once; the top ten carry 11% to 15%. The rearrangement links TRBV18 to TRBJ1-1, with 9 bases aligning to TRBD1. Sequenced here: cultured CD8+ T cells from PBMCs, sampled from culture after CMV antigen stimulation. The sequence was collected from a human donor in good health (CMV status not recorded). Some clones in this sample may be carry-over from other donors' samples. CDR3 residues: CASSKGQGEWSEAFF. For the CDR3, the DNA is TGTGCCAGCTCAAAGGGACAGGGTGAATGGTCGGAAGCTTTCTTT.